The rows below give T cell receptor beta chains drawn from one sample of a study of shared clonotypes between healthy human individuals. The table came from immunoSEQ multiplex PCR; TCRdb's copy has only in-frame clones and leaves some out. Of approximately 1.9 million clones listed, roughly 93% are singletons. Sequenced: naive CD8+ T cells from PBMCs. Source of these receptors: a man aged 18 to 29 in good health. Some clones in this sample may be carry-over from other donors' samples. CDR3s include the opening cysteine and the closing phenylalanine or tryptophan. A D gene is named only where the DNA matches it firmly. The size of a clone is reported for some rows only, either as once, few or many, or as a class for expanded clones.

>TRBJ2-1|NA|TRBD1|TRBV9
TGTGCCAGCAGCTTTACCGGGACAGTCTACAATGAGCAGTTCTTC
CASSFTGTVYNEQFF
>TRBJ1-3|NA|TRBD1|TRBV28
TGTGCCAGCAGTTTAGGGACAGCCGCTCTTTTCGACACCATATATTTT
CASSLGTAALFDTIYF
>TRBJ1-2|NA|TRBD1|TRBV27
TGTGCCAGCAGTTCCAAAGACAGGGGATCTGGCTACACCTTC
CASSSKDRGSGYTF
>TRBJ1-3|NA|NA|TRBV27
TGTGCCAGCAGTTCCTTCCGCCCGACACCTTACTCTGGAAACACCATATATTTT
CASSSFRPTPYSGNTIYF
>TRBJ2-7|NA|NA|TRBV5-4
TGTGCCAGCAGTGACCCCCAAAGCTCCTACGAGCAGTACTTC
CASSDPQSSYEQYF
>TRBJ2-7|NA|NA|TRBV6-5
TGTGCCAGCAGTGTACAGGGAAGGGTCTACGAGCAGTACTTC
CASSVQGRVYEQYF
>TRBJ2-1|NA|TRBD2|TRBV15
TGTGCCACCAGCAGACCAACTAGCGGGAGGTTCAATGAGCAGTTCTTC
CATSRPTSGRFNEQFF
>TRBJ2-7|NA|TRBD1|TRBV27
TGTGCCAGCAGTTTATCCCTGGACAGGGAACAGTACTTC
CASSLSLDREQYF
>TRBJ1-4|once|NA|TRBV15
TGTGCCACCAGCAGAGTGTCTAGCGGAACTAATGAAAAACTGTTTTTT
CATSRVSSGTNEKLFF
>TRBJ1-1|NA|NA|TRBV10-2
TGCGCCAGCGTGGGGCTTGAAGCTTTCTTT
CASVGLEAFF
>TRBJ2-7|once|TRBD2|TRBV6-1
TGTGCCAGCAGTGAAGCGCACGGTAGCGGGAGATACGAGCAGTACTTC
CASSEAHGSGRYEQYF
>TRBJ2-1|NA|NA|TRBV9
TGTGCCAGCTCCGAGCAGTTCTTC
CASSEQFF
>TRBJ2-1|NA|TRBD2|TRBV6-1
TGTGCCAGCAGTGAATGGGTCGCGGGAGGGAGCAATGAGCAGTTCTTC
CASSEWVAGGSNEQFF
>TRBJ1-5|NA|NA|TRBV27
TGTGCCAGCAGTCCAACCCCCCTGAGGCCCCAGCATTTT
CASSPTPLRPQHF
>TRBJ1-5|NA|NA|TRBV5-8
TGTGCCAGCGTTGATCGGGGGGCGGGCAATCAGCCCCAGCATTTT
CASVDRGAGNQPQHF
>TRBJ2-3|NA|NA|TRBV27
TGTGCCAGCAGTTTGGACACAGATACGCAGTATTTT
CASSLDTDTQYF
>TRBJ2-1|NA|NA|TRBV19
TGTGCCAGTAGTAAGGGCTTGAACAATGAGCAGTTCTTC
CASSKGLNNEQFF
>TRBJ2-7|NA|NA|TRBV27
TGTGCCAGTATAGGGTCTGCCTACGAGCAGTACTTC
CASIGSAYEQYF
>TRBJ2-3|NA|TRBD2|TRBV2
TGTGCCAGCAGGCTCACCCGAATACTAGCGGGAGGGCCGAACACAGATACGCAGTATTTT
CASRLTRILAGGPNTDTQYF
>TRBJ2-7|NA|NA|TRBV11-2
TGTGCCAGCAGCTTAGTCAACGAGCAGTACTTC
CASSLVNEQYF
>TRBJ1-1|few|TRBD1|TRBV13
TGTGCCAGCAGCACACTAAGCTCGACAGGGGTTGAGGACACTGAAGCTTTCTTT
CASSTLSSTGVEDTEAFF
>TRBJ2-2|NA|TRBD2|TRBV9
TGTGCCAGCAGCGTACCCCTAGCGGCCACGAACACCGGGGAGCTGTTTTTT
CASSVPLAATNTGELFF
>TRBJ2-1|NA|NA|TRBV7-9
TGTGCCAGCAGCCCCGGGTTCCCACAATCCCAGCAGTTCTTC
CASSPGFPQSQQFF
>TRBJ2-7|NA|NA|TRBV27
TGTGCCAGCAGTCTCTCCTCGGGACACCTATCCTACGAGCAGTACTTC
CASSLSSGHLSYEQYF
>TRBJ1-1|once|TRBD1|TRBV10-1
TGCGCCAGCAGTGAGACCGACAGGGTAGGAACTGAAGCTTTCTTT
CASSETDRVGTEAFF
>TRBJ2-7|NA|TRBD1|TRBV29-1
TGCAGCGTCGGACAGGACAGCTCCTACGAGCAGTACTTC
CSVGQDSSYEQYF
>TRBJ1-1|NA|NA|TRBV14
TGTGCCAGCAGCCAAGCAATCTTCACTGAAGCTTTCTTT
CASSQAIFTEAFF
>TRBJ2-7|NA|NA|TRBV6-5
TGTGCCAGCAGTTACTCGGACTTCTCCTACGAGCAGTACTTC
CASSYSDFSYEQYF
>TRBJ2-7|NA|NA|TRBV5-8
TGTGCCAGCAGCCCCGGCTCCTACGAGCAGTACTTC
CASSPGSYEQYF
>TRBJ2-1|NA|NA|TRBV7-9
TGTGCCAGCAGCCTCAGTTCGGATCATGAGCAGTTCTTC
CASSLSSDHEQFF
>TRBJ2-7|NA|NA|TRBV15
TGTGCCACCAGCAGGCGCGCCAGGGTCAGCTCCTACGAGCAGTACTTC
CATSRRARVSSYEQYF
>TRBJ2-3|NA|TRBD2|TRBV28
TGTGCCAGCAGTTTATATGCTAGCGGGGGACCAGATACGCAGTATTTT
CASSLYASGGPDTQYF
>TRBJ2-7|NA|NA|TRBV5-6
TGTGCCAGCAGCTTTGCGGGGAGCTCCTACGAGCAGTACTTC
CASSFAGSSYEQYF
>TRBJ2-1|NA|NA|TRBV28
TGTGCCAGCAGCTCGTCACGGGCTTCCTACAATGAGCAGTTCTTC
CASSSSRASYNEQFF
>TRBJ2-3|NA|NA|TRBV4-1
TGCGCCAGCAGCCATGAACCCCTTAACTGGAAGAGCACAGATACGCAGTATTTT
CASSHEPLNWKSTDTQYF
>TRBJ2-7|NA|TRBD1|TRBV28
TGTGCCAGCAGTACCGCTGACAGGGGGAACAATTTGAGGGACGAGCAGTACTTC
CASSTADRGNNLRDEQYF
>TRBJ2-1|NA|NA|TRBV29-1
TGCAGCGTTGTCGGTCCATACAATGAGCAGTTCTTC
CSVVGPYNEQFF
>TRBJ2-3|NA|TRBD2|TRBV29-1
TGCAGCGTTGGCAGGACTAGCGGGATCGCAGATACGCAGTATTTT
CSVGRTSGIADTQYF
>TRBJ1-4|once|NA|TRBV27
TGTGCCAGCAGTTCCCGGGAGGGACCCCTCCCCGAAAAACTGTTTTTT
CASSSREGPLPEKLFF
>TRBJ1-1|NA|NA|TRBV4-3
TGCGCCAGCAGCCAATTCTGGGGAACTGAAGCTTTCTTT
CASSQFWGTEAFF
>TRBJ1-1|NA|NA|TRBV7-9
TGTGCCAGCAGCCCCGGAGGTTCGGAAGCTTTCTTT
CASSPGGSEAFF
>TRBJ2-1|NA|TRBD2|TRBV28
TGTGCCAGCAGTTTTCGCGGGAGAGGGATCGATGAGCAGTTCTTC
CASSFRGRGIDEQFF
>TRBJ1-4|NA|TRBD1|TRBV6-1
TGTGCCAGCAGTGAAGCTCCGGGACAGGGTTTTTTTTTGGGAAAACTGTTTTTT
CASSEAPGQGFFLGKLFF
>TRBJ1-5|NA|NA|TRBV27
TGTGCCAGCAGCCACGGGGGGACTGATCAGCCCCAGCATTTT
CASSHGGTDQPQHF
>TRBJ2-7|NA|TRBD2|TRBV27
TGTGCCAGCAGTTCACTAGCGGGAGGCGAGCAGTACTTC
CASSSLAGGEQYF
>TRBJ2-7|NA|TRBD1|TRBV7-6
TGTGCCAGCAGCTTGACAGGGGGCTACGACGAGCAGTACTTC
CASSLTGGYDEQYF
>TRBJ1-5|NA|TRBD1|TRBV6-6
TGTGCCAGCAGTTACTCGACACAGGGGCCCAATCAGCCCCAGCATTTT
CASSYSTQGPNQPQHF
>TRBJ2-7|NA|NA|TRBV5-5
TGTGCCAGCAGCTGGGCAGGGTCGGGCTACGAGCAGTACTTC
CASSWAGSGYEQYF